These 8 T cell receptor beta chains came from one sample sequenced in a study of T-cell reconstitution after alpha-beta-depleted transplantation in children. Researchers prepared the TCRbeta library using unique molecular identifiers, the study reports. Via MiXCR, TCRdb re-called the PCR reads, giving one row per CDR3 protein. Among about 610,000 distinct CDR3 sequences, under 12% were seen once, and the ten largest hold roughly 4%. Here the sequenced sample was PBMCs from the stem cell graft donor, taken from the stem cell graft. All receptors come from a human donor who donated a stem cell graft to a child with acute myeloid leukemia.

This rearrangement joins TRBV29-1 to TRBJ2-1; the D gene could be TRBD1 or TRBD2 (6 bases each). This CDR3 contains 17 residues. The germline V gene has CDR1 SQVTM and CDR2 ANQGSEA. V was clipped by 2 bases and J by 2 bases, with 19 bases between them. CDR3 nucleotide sequence: TGCAGCGTTGAACCGGGGGCCACCCTCCTCCCCTACAATGAGCAGTTCTTC. It is translated as CSVEPGATLLPYNEQFF.

This clonotype was detected many times. This chain joins TRBV20-1 and TRBJ2-3; TRBD2 might be the D (7 bases). This CDR3 has 17 residues. CDR1 DFQATT and CDR2 SNEGSKA come from the germline V gene (reference sequence). V lost 1 base to trimming and J lost 1 base, with 18 bases between them. The CDR3 nucleotides read TGCAGTGCTAGAGTCATCGGGGGGCGGGATCGCACAGATACGCAGTATTTT. This translates into CSARVIGGRDRTDTQYF.

The rearrangement joins TRBV5-1 to TRBJ1-6, with 7 bases matching TRBD1. Germline V gene data show CDR1 as SGHRS and CDR2 as YFSETQ. The CDR3 length is 14 residues. V lost 4 bases and J lost 6; bases outside the gene matches: 4. CDR3 in DNA: TGCGCCAGCAGCCTGACAGGGCCTAATTCACCCCTCCACTTT. This translates into CASSLTGPNSPLHF.

Many counts were recorded for this clonotype. The V and J genes are TRBV29-1 and TRBJ1-2; weak D call: TRBD1 (6 bases). CDR1 and CDR2 from the germline V gene are SQVTM and ANQGSEA. V was clipped by 7 bases and J by 0 bases, with 12 bases between them. The CDR3 runs to 13 residues. The CDR3 is CSAKTGPNYGYTF. The CDR3 region has the DNA TGCAGCGCTAAGACAGGCCCTAACTATGGCTACACCTTC. Variable domain in full (rest from reference TRBV29-1 and TRBJ1-2): SAVISQKPSRDICQRGTSLTIQCQVDSQVTMMFWYRQQPGQSLTLIATANQGSEATYESGFVIDKFPISRPNLTFSTLTVSNMSPEDSSIYLCSAKTGPNYGYTFGSGTRLTVV.

This clonotype was found a few times. V is TRBV9 and J is TRBJ2-5, with 7 bases lining up with TRBD2. The CDR3 length is 16 residues. V lost 3 bases and J lost 7; bases outside the gene matches: 15. Per the germline V gene, CDR1 is SGDLS and CDR2 is YYNGEE. The CDR3 reads CASSALRASGEGTQYF. The CDR3 DNA reads as TGTGCCAGCAGCGCCCTGAGGGCTAGCGGTGAGGGGACCCAGTACTTC.

The genes are TRBV6-2 or TRBV6-3 and TRBJ2-5, with TRBD2 matching over 13 bases. Germline V gene data show CDR1 as MNHEY and CDR2 as SVGEGT. Trimming cost V 0 bases and J 7 bases; bases outside gene matches: 11. The CDR3 covers 18 residues. This CDR3 is CASSYSGLAGRRIGTQYF. As DNA, the CDR3 is TGTGCCAGCAGTTACTCGGGACTAGCGGGAAGAAGAATAGGGACCCAGTACTTC.

This clonotype was observed a few times. V gene TRBV4-3 combines with J gene TRBJ2-1, with D unclear. The CDR3 spans 13 residues. The germline gives CDR1 LGHNA, CDR2 YSLEER. V was pared by 3 bases and J by 4 bases, with 7 bases between. CDR3 nucleotides: TGCGCCAGCAGCCATACCCCATACAATGAGCAGTTCTTC. Its translation: CASSHTPYNEQFF.

This clonotype occurred a few times. CDR3: CASSFFAPTYEQYF. The DNA of the CDR3 is TGCGCCAGCAGCTTCTTTGCACCTACCTACGAGCAGTACTTC. The V and J genes are TRBV5-1 and TRBJ2-7; unclear D gene. The CDR3 consists of 14 residues. The germline gives CDR1 SGHRS, CDR2 YFSETQ. V dropped 2 bases and J dropped 2 bases, with 11 bases sitting between them.